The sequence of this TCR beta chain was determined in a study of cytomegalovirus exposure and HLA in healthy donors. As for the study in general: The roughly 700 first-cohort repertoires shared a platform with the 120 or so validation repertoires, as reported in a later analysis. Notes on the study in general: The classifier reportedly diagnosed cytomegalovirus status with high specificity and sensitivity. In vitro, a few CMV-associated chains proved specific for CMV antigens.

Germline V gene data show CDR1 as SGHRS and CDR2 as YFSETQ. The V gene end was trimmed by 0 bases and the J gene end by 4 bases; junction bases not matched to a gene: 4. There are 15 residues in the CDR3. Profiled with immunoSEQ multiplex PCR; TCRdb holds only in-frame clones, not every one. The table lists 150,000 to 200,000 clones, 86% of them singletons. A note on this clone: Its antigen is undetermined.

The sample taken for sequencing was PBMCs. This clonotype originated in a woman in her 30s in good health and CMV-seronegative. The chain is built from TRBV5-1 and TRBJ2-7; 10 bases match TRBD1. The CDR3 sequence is CASSLARGQGYEQYF. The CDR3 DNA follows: TGCGCCAGCAGCTTGGCCCGGGGACAGGGGTACGAGCAGTACTTC.